Following are 2 T cell receptor beta chains from one sample sequenced in a study of blood T cell repertoires in COVID-19. Libraries were prepared by immunoSEQ multiplex PCR; TCRdb keeps only in-frame clonotypes and omits some of them. Of about 440,000 clones listed, about 89% were seen once; the top ten hold over 4%. The sequencing input was peripheral blood. All receptors come from a woman in her twenties or thirties with acute or convalescent COVID-19.

The rearrangement uses TRBV18 and TRBJ1-2, with 8 bases that match TRBD1. The CDR3 loop spans 15 amino acids. V lost 0 bases, J lost 8 bases, and 8 bases stayed unmatched. From germline, CDR1 is KGHSH and CDR2 LQKENI. The CDR3 spells CASSPPAQGAEGYTF. CDR3 in DNA: TGTGCCAGCTCACCACCGGCGCAGGGGGCGGAGGGCTACACCTTC.

The rearrangement links TRBV5-1 to TRBJ2-7; D might be TRBD2 (7 bases). The CDR3 consists of 16 residues. V was cut by 4 bases and J by 1 base, with 18 bases left in between. CDR1 is SGHRS, CDR2 YFSETQ, per germline. CDR3: CASSVGRGMGSYEQYF. In DNA form, the CDR3 reads TGCGCCAGCAGCGTTGGGAGGGGGATGGGATCCTACGAGCAGTACTTC.